This T cell receptor (beta chain) appears in the sequencing data of a study of blood T cells in healthy people across ages. The CDR3 has 12 amino acids. Germline loops: CDR1 DFQATT, CDR2 SNEGSKA (reference sequence). V lost 3 bases and J 1 base, leaving 6 bases between the germline ends. A sample-barcoded 5' primer and a J-beta primer mix were used in a second PCR of roughly 7 to 11 cycles. A single record per CDR3 protein comes from TCRdb applying MiXCR to the 5' RACE reads. The data show 550,000 to 650,000 distinct CDR3 sequences, around 27% seen once. This sample was also put to use in a study of T cells of mothers and their children. That source notes: Related mother-child pairs shared marginally more repertoire than unrelated pairs, though not significantly.

Sequencing used blood. The chain combines TRBV20-1 with TRBJ2-5, with unresolved D. This TCR was recovered from a boy aged 2 to 10 in good health. CDR3 sequence (DNA): TGCAGTGCTAGGTCCGGCCAAGAGACCCAGTACTTC. As protein: CSARSGQETQYF.